These T cell receptor beta chains were read from a single sample in a study of T cells in Graves' hyperthyroidism and ophthalmopathy. TCRdb redid the calling of the multiplex PCR reads with MiXCR, one entry per CDR3 protein. The data contain about 130,000 distinct CDR3 sequences, approximately 24% of them singletons. Material: blood. The receptors come from a woman between 45 and 65 years old with Graves' hyperthyroidism that later progressed to Graves' ophthalmopathy. CDR3s leave out the opening cysteine and the closing phenylalanine or tryptophan. D genes are given only for firm matches. Clone size is stated in some rows and not others, as once, few, many or a class when expanded.

>TRBV4-1|TRBD1|NA|TRBJ2-3
ASSQDRMQGVTDTQY
>TRBV28|NA|NA|TRBJ1-5
ASSWSSNQPQH
>TRBV29-1|NA|many|TRBJ2-3
SGRLRGDTQY
>TRBV28|TRBD2|NA|TRBJ2-7
ASSVPLAGTNYEQY
>TRBV30|NA|many|TRBJ2-2
AWSVISGELF
>TRBV4-2|NA|few|TRBJ1-4
ASSQERGGFDEKLF
>TRBV28|TRBD2|NA|TRBJ2-1
ASSSPGAGDGSDEQF
>TRBV20-1|NA|many|TRBJ1-2
SAGRQSNYGYT
>TRBV6-5|NA|NA|TRBJ2-3
ASSYLVGFTDTQY
>TRBV20-1|NA|many|TRBJ2-5
SAYRVKETQY